This T cell receptor (beta chain) was sequenced in a study of T cell changes during pregnancy in multiple sclerosis. V lost 2 bases, J lost 4 bases, and 11 bases lay in between. Germline CDR1 and CDR2: SGHVS and FNYEAQ. This CDR3 contains 15 residues. Measured with immunoSEQ multiplex PCR; TCRdb has only the in-frame clones, and not every one. The sample lists about 44,000 clones, approximately 96% occurring once. V is TRBV7-6 and J is TRBJ2-2, with D tentatively TRBD1 (6 bases). Material: peripheral blood, obtained in the second trimester of pregnancy. This sequence originates from a female donor with multiple sclerosis, enrolled in a pregnancy study. In DNA form, the CDR3 reads TGTGCCAGCAGCTTACTTACAGGGACCACCGGGGAGCTGTTTTTT. Protein sequence: CASSLLTGTTGELFF.